This T cell receptor beta chain is drawn from a study of monozygotic twins with inflammatory bowel disease. Template-switch reactions added UMIs with a 6-nucleotide sample barcode. TCRdb reanalyzed the 5' RACE reads and collapses them to one entry per CDR3 protein, without DNA. The sample yields some 450,000 distinct CDR3 sequences, of which the top ten take up 2% to 2.5%. The CDR3 extends over 13 amino acids. CDR1 and CDR2 from the germline V gene are SGHAT and FQNNGV. The sample was blood. The chain has TRBV11-2 and TRBJ1-1; without DNA, the TCRdb call of TRBD1 cannot be checked. The TCR was taken from a human donor with ulcerative colitis or Crohn's disease, or a healthy co-twin of an affected twin (not recorded which). The CDR3 here is CASSFGQLPKAFF.